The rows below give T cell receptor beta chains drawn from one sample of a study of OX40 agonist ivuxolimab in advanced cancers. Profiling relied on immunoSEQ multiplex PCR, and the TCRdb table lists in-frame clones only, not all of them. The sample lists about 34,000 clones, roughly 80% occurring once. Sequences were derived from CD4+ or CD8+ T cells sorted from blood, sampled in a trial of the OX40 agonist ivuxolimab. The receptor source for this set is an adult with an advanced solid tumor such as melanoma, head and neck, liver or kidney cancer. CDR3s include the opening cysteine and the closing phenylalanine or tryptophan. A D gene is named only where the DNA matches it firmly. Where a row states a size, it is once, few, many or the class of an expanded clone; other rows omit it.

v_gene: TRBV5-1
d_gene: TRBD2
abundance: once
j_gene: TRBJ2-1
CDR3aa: CASSFTLPGTSFDEQFF
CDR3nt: TGCGCCAGCAGCTTTACCTTACCAGGGACTAGCTTCGATGAGCAGTTCTTC

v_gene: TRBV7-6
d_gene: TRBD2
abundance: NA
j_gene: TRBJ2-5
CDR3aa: CASSPGTSGRAVDGTQYF
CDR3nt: TGTGCCAGCAGCCCCGGGACTAGCGGGAGGGCGGTTGATGGGACCCAGTACTTC

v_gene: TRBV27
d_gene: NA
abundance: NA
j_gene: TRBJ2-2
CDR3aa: CASSLQGKNTGELFF
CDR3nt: TGTGCCAGCAGTTTACAGGGGAAGAACACCGGGGAGCTGTTTTTT

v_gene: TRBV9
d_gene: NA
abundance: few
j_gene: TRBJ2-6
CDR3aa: CASSVGPFGGDGANVLTF
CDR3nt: TGTGCCAGCAGCGTAGGCCCCTTCGGGGGAGATGGGGCCAACGTCCTGACTTTC

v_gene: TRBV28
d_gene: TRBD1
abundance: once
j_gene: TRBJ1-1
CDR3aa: CASRGQLNTEAFF
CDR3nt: TGTGCCAGCAGGGGACAGTTGAACACTGAAGCTTTCTTT

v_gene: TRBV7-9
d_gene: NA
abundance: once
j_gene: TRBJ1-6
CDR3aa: CASSLADGNSPLHF
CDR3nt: TGTGCCAGCAGCTTAGCGGACGGTAATTCACCCCTCCACTTT

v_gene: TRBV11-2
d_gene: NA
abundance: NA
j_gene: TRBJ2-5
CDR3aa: CASSLEGGAWGTQYF
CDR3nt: TGTGCCAGCAGCTTAGAGGGCGGGGCCTGGGGGACCCAGTACTTC

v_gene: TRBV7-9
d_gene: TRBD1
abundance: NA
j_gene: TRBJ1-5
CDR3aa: CASSSRQGDSNQPQHF
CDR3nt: TGTGCCAGCAGCAGCAGACAGGGAGATAGCAATCAGCCCCAGCATTTT

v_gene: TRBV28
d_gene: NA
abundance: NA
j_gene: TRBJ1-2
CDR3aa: CALGAGSGGYGYTF
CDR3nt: TGTGCGTTAGGGGCGGGCTCGGGTGGTTATGGCTACACCTTC

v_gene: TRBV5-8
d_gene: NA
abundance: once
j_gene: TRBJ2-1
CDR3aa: CASAQGRSYTEQFF
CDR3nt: TGTGCCAGCGCACAGGGAAGATCCTACACTGAGCAGTTCTTC

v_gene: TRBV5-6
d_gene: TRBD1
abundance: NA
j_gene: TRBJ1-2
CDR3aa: CASTGTGSDGYTF
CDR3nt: TGTGCCAGCACCGGGACAGGGTCCGATGGCTACACCTTC

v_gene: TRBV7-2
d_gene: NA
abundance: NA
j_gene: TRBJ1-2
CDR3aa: CASSPFGTLRYTF
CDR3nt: TGTGCCAGCAGCCCTTTCGGTACCCTACGCTACACCTTC

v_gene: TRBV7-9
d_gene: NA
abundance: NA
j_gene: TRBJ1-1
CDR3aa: CASTPPGRGNTEAFF
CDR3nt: TGTGCCAGCACCCCCCCCGGTCGAGGGAACACTGAAGCTTTCTTT

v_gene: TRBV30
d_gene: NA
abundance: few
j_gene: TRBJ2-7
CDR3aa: CAWTQWGVYEQYF
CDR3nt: TGTGCCTGGACTCAGTGGGGGGTCTACGAGCAGTACTTC

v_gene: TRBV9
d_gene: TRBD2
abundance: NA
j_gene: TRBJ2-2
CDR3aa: CASSATSGGPTNTGELFF
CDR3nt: TGTGCCAGCAGCGCGACTAGCGGGGGCCCGACGAACACCGGGGAGCTGTTTTTT

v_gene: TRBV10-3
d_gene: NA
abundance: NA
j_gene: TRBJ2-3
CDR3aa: CAISEGRPDTQYF
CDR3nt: TGTGCCATCAGTGAGGGAAGACCAGATACGCAGTATTTT

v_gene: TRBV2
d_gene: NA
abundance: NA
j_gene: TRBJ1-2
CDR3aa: CASGRGTSYGYTF
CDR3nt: TGTGCCAGCGGCCGCGGGACCTCATATGGCTACACCTTC

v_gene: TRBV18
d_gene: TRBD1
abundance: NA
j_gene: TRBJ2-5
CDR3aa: CASSTTLTGDETQYF
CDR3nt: TGTGCCAGCTCAACTACCCTGACAGGGGATGAGACCCAGTACTTC

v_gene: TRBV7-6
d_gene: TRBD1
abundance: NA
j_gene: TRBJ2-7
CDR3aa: CASSSDRGRPSYEQYF
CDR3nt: TGTGCCAGCAGCTCCGACAGGGGGCGTCCCTCCTACGAGCAGTACTTC

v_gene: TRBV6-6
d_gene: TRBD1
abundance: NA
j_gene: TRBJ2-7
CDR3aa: CASSSQGGTGAYEQYF
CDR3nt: TGTGCCAGCAGTTCCCAGGGCGGGACAGGGGCCTACGAGCAGTACTTC

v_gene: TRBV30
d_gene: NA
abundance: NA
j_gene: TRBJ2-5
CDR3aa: CAWSVRMETQYF
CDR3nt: TGTGCCTGGAGTGTACGGATGGAGACCCAGTACTTC

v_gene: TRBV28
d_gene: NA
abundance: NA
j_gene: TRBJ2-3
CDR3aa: CASKLPSTDTQYF
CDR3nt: TGTGCCAGCAAATTACCTAGCACAGATACGCAGTATTTT

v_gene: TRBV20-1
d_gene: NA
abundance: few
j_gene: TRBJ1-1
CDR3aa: CSAKWEPEAFF
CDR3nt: TGCAGTGCTAAATGGGAGCCTGAAGCTTTCTTT

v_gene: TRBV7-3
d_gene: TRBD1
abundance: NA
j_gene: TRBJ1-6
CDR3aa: CASSLRQGSVSPLHF
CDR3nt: TGTGCCAGCAGCCTCCGACAGGGATCTGTATCACCCCTCCACTTT

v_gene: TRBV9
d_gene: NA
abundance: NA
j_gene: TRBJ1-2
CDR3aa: CASSGGHYGYTF
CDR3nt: TGTGCCAGCAGCGGCGGTCACTATGGCTACACCTTC

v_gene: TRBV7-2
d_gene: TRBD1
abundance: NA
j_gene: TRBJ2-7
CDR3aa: CASSLEGGRDREQYF
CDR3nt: TGTGCCAGCAGCTTAGAAGGGGGCAGGGATCGCGAGCAGTACTTC

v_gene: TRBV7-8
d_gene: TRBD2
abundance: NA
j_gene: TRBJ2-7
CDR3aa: CASSPDMGTSGSYEQYF
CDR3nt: TGTGCCAGCAGCCCCGACATGGGGACTAGCGGATCCTACGAGCAGTACTTC

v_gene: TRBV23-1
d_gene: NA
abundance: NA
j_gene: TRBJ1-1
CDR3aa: CASSQSGGRVFTEAFF
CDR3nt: TGCGCCAGCAGTCAATCTGGCGGGAGGGTTTTTACTGAAGCTTTCTTT

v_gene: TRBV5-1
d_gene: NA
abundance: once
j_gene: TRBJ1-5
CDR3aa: CASSLGAKDQPQHF
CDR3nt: TGCGCCAGCAGCTTGGGGGCTAAGGATCAGCCCCAGCATTTT

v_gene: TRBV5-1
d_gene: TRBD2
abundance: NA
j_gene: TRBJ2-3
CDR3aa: CASSSGGFRDTQYF
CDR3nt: TGCGCCAGCAGTAGCGGGGGGTTTCGGGATACGCAGTATTTT

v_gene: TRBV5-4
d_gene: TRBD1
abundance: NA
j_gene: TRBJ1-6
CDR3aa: CASSFPGGESPLHF
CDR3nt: TGTGCCAGCAGCTTCCCAGGGGGCGAATCACCCCTCCACTTT

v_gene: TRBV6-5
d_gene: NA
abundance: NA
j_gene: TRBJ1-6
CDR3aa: CASTRDINSPLHF
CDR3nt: TGTGCCAGCACCCGGGACATTAATTCACCCCTCCACTTT

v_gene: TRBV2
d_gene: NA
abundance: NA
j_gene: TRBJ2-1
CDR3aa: CASSRGQPLEQFF
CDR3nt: TGTGCCAGCAGCCGGGGACAACCCCTCGAGCAGTTCTTC

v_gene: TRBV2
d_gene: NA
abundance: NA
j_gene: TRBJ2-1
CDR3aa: CASSDRRTGGDEQFF
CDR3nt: TGTGCCAGCAGTGACCGTAGGACAGGAGGGGATGAGCAGTTCTTC

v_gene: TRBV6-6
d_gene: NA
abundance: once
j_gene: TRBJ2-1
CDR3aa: CASSSATGIYNEQFF
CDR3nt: TGTGCCAGCAGTTCAGCAACGGGAATCTACAATGAGCAGTTCTTC

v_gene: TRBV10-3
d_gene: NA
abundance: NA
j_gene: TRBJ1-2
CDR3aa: CAISGSAYGYTF
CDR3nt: TGTGCCATCAGTGGGTCTGCGTATGGCTACACCTTC